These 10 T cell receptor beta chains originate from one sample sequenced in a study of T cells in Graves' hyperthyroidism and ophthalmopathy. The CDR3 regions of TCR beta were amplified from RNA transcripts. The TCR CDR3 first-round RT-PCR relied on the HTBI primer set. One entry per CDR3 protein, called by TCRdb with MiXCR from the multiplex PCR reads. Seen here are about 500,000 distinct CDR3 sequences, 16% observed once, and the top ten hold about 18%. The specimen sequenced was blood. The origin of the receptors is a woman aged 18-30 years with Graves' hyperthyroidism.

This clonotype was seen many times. The CDR3 here is CASFLSGQSLVDTEAFF. The CDR3 DNA follows: TGTGCCAGCTTCCTCTCCGGACAGAGCCTAGTCGACACTGAAGCTTTCTTT. The chain links TRBV2 to TRBJ1-1; D possibly corresponds to TRBD1 (6 bases). V lost 8 bases and J lost 3, with 25 bases in between. The CDR3 runs to 17 residues. CDR1 and CDR2 from the germline V gene are SNHLY and FYNNEI.

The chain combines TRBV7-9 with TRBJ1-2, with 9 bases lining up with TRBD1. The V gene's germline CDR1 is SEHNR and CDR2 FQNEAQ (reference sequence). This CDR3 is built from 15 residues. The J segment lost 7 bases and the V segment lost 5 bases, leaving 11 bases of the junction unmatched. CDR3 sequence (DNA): TGTGCCAGCAGCGGAAAGAACAGGGGGCTACGTGGCTACACCTTC. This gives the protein CASSGKNRGLRGYTF.

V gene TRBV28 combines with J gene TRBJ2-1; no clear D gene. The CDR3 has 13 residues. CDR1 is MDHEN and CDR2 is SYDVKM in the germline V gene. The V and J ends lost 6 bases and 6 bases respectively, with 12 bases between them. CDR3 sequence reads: CASSTAQANEQFF. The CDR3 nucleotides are TGTGCCAGCAGCACCGCCCAGGCCAATGAGCAGTTCTTC. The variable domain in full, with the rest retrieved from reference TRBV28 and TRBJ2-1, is DVKVTQSSRYLVKRTGEKVFLECVQDMDHENMFWYRQDPGLGLRLIYFSYDVKMKEKGDIPEGYSVSREKKERFSLILESASTNQTSMYLCASSTAQANEQFFGPGTRLTVL.

The CDR3 region is CASSLLALQTGAYQPQHF. The CDR3 coding sequence is TGTGCCAGCTCTCTTTTAGCCCTACAGACAGGGGCATATCAGCCCCAGCATTTT. This rearrangement joins TRBV18 to TRBJ1-5; 8 nucleotides line up with TRBD1. Trimming removed 6 bases from V and 5 bases from J; junction bases left unmatched: 18. CDR3 length equals 18 residues. CDR1 and CDR2 from the germline V gene are KGHSH and LQKENI.

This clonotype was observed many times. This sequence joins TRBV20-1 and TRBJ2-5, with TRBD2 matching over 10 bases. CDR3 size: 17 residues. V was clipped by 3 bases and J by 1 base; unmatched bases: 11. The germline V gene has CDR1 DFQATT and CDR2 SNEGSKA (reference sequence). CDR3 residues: CSARGASGGPVQETQYF. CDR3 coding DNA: TGCAGTGCTAGGGGGGCTAGCGGGGGCCCCGTCCAAGAGACCCAGTACTTC.

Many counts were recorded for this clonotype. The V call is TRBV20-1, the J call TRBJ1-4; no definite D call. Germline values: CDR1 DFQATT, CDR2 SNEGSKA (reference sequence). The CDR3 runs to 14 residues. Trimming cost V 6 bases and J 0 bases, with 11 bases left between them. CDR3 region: CSASQASTNEKLFF. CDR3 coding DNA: TGCAGTGCCAGCCAGGCTTCAACTAATGAAAAACTGTTTTTT.

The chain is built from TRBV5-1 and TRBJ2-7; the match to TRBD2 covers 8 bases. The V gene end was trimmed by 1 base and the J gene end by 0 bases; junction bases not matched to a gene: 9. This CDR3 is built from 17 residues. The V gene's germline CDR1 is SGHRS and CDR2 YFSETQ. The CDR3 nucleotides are TGCGCCAGCAGCTTGAACCCTAAGCGGGGGTTCTCCTACGAGCAGTACTTC. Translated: CASSLNPKRGFSYEQYF.

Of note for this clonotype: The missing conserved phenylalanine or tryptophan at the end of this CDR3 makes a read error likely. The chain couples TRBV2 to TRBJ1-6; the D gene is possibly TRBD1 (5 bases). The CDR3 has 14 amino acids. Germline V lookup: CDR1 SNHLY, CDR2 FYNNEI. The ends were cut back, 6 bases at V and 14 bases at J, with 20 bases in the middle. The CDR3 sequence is CASSLTAGVVSLHL. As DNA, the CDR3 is TGTGCCAGCAGCTTGACAGCGGGGGTTGTGTCCCTCCACCTT.

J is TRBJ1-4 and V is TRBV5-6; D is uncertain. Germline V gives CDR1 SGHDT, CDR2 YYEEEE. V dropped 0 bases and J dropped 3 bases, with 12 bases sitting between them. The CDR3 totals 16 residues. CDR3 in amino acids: CASSLEAAKSNEKLFF. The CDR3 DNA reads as TGTGCCAGCAGCTTGGAAGCGGCTAAGTCTAATGAAAAACTGTTTTTT.

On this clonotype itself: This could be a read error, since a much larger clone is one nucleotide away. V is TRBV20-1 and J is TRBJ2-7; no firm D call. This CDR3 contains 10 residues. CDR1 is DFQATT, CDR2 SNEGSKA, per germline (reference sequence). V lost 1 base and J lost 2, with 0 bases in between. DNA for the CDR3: TGCAGTGCTAGAGCCTACGAGCAGTACTTC. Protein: CSARAYEQYF.